The rows below give T cell receptor beta chains drawn from one sample of a study of Ad26.COV2.S vaccination and SARS-CoV-2 variants. The protocol was immunoSEQ multiplex PCR, while the TCRdb copy is restricted to in-frame clones and leaves out a portion. This sample has about 480,000 clones, with roughly 85% found just once. Sample: peripheral blood, taken in a trial of Ad26.COV2.S vaccine versus placebo. The receptors shown here come from a person aged 18-65 years who received the Ad26.COV2.S COVID-19 vaccine or a placebo. The CDR3 runs from the conserved cysteine through the conserved F or W. The D gene is left open where the match is weak. Only part of the rows carry a size: once, few, many, or a class if the clone is expanded.

clone_size j_call d_call v_call cdr3_nt cdr3_aa
- TRBJ2-7 - TRBV19 TGTGCCAGTAGTTCTCCTGCCTACGAGCAGTACTTC CASSSPAYEQYF
few TRBJ2-7 - TRBV6-2/TRBV6-3 TGTGCCAGCAGTTACCAAGGGGAAACCTACGAGCAGTACTTC CASSYQGETYEQYF
- TRBJ1-1 - TRBV27 TGTGCCAGCAGTTTAGGGGGGATTGGGAACACTGAAGCTTTCTTT CASSLGGIGNTEAFF
- TRBJ2-2 - TRBV28 TGTGCCAGCACCGGGGTGGACACCGGGGAGCTGTTTTTT CASTGVDTGELFF
- TRBJ1-6 - TRBV28 TGTGCCAGCAGTTTCCCCCTCTCCTATAATTCACCCCTCCACTTT CASSFPLSYNSPLHF
- TRBJ1-1 - TRBV28 TGTGCCAGCACGCGGGAGGCTGAAGCTTTCTTT CASTREAEAFF
- TRBJ1-2 - TRBV27 TGTGCCAGCAGTTTATGTCTAGGGTGTACTGGTGGCTACACCTTC CASSLCLGCTGGYTF
- TRBJ1-6 TRBD1 TRBV5-6 TGTGCCAGCAGCTGGGGACAGGGGGCGAGTTCACCCCTCCACTTT CASSWGQGASSPLHF
- TRBJ2-6 - TRBV29-1 TGCAGCGCCGTGGGGGGGGGCGCTGGGGCCAACGTCCTGACTTTC CSAVGGGAGANVLTF
- TRBJ1-2 - TRBV5-4 TGTGCCAGCAGCTTGGCGATTCCGGGACGAAACTATGGCTACACCTTC CASSLAIPGRNYGYTF
- TRBJ1-3 TRBD1 TRBV25-1 TGTGCCAGCCAAGGGGGCCCGTTGAGGCGAAACACCATATATTTT CASQGGPLRRNTIYF
- TRBJ1-5 - TRBV3-1/TRBV3-2 TGTGCCAGCAGCCAAGACCCAGGAAGCAATCAGCCCCAGCATTTT CASSQDPGSNQPQHF
- TRBJ2-7 TRBD2 TRBV6-2/TRBV6-3 TGTGCCAGCAGTCCGGGACTAGCGGGAGGAAAGTTACCCCACGAGCAGTACTTC CASSPGLAGGKLPHEQYF
- TRBJ2-1 - TRBV11-2 TGTGCTTCCCGGGGAGAAGGGGACAATGAGCAGTTCTTC CASRGEGDNEQFF
- TRBJ2-3 - TRBV5-4 TGTGCCAGCAGCTTAGGGGCGTCTAGCACAGATACGCAGTATTTT CASSLGASSTDTQYF
- TRBJ2-3 TRBD2 TRBV9 TGTGCCAGCAGCGAAAGCGGGATCCGCACAGATACGCAGTATTTT CASSESGIRTDTQYF
- TRBJ2-7 - TRBV18 TGTGCCAGCTCACCTTTCCCAAGTGCCGGCAGCTACGAGCAGTACTTC CASSPFPSAGSYEQYF
- TRBJ1-4 - TRBV6-5 TGTGCCAGCAGGTGGACACTCGACTATGAAAAACTGTTTTTT CASRWTLDYEKLFF
- TRBJ1-3 - TRBV20-1 TGCAGTGCTAGTGAGTTGGGCCAACTTGGAAACACCATATATTTT CSASELGQLGNTIYF
- TRBJ2-7 - TRBV18 TGTGCCAGCTCTCCGGGGGCAGGGAGACTGGGGGAGCAGTACTTC CASSPGAGRLGEQYF
- TRBJ1-1 - TRBV28 TGTGCCAGCAGTTGGGCCCAGGGTTGGACCCGGAAAGCTTTCTTT CASSWAQGWTRKAFF
- TRBJ2-7 TRBD2 TRBV5-4 TGTGCCAGCAGCCTAAGCGGGAGGAGCTCCTACGAGCAGTACTTC CASSLSGRSSYEQYF
- TRBJ1-3 - TRBV3-1/TRBV3-2 TGTGCCAGCAGCCCCACATGGCACGGAAACACCATATATTTT CASSPTWHGNTIYF
- TRBJ1-2 - TRBV5-6 TGTGCCAGCAGCTTGCGCCAGACAGTTAACTATGGCTACACCTTC CASSLRQTVNYGYTF
- TRBJ1-1 - TRBV4-1 TGCGCCAGCAGCCAAATGGGCCTCTCGGCAGCTTTCTTT CASSQMGLSAAFF
- TRBJ2-1 TRBD2 TRBV4-1 TGCGCCAGCAGCGTTCGGACTAGCGGTCCCGAGCAGTTCTTC CASSVRTSGPEQFF
- TRBJ1-5 - TRBV7-2 TGTGCCAGCAGCCCCAGGGCGGCGACCTGGGACAATCAGCCCCAGCATTTT CASSPRAATWDNQPQHF
few TRBJ2-7 - TRBV12-3/TRBV12-4 TGTGCCAGCCAATCCGGAGCGTCCATAGAGCAGTACTTC CASQSGASIEQYF
- TRBJ1-5 - TRBV28 TGTGCCAGCAGTTTGGATCGACAGCCCCAGCATTTT CASSLDRQPQHF
- TRBJ2-2 - TRBV6-5 TGTGCCAGCAGCAGACCATCGAACACCGGGGAGCTGTTTTTT CASSRPSNTGELFF
- TRBJ1-4 - TRBV19 TGTGCCAGTAGTATTTCCGTGTTTGAAAAACTGTTTTTT CASSISVFEKLFF
- TRBJ2-2 TRBD2 TRBV4-2 TGTGCCAGCAGCCAAGATCTAGCGGGGGCCAACACCGGGGAGCTGTTTTTT CASSQDLAGANTGELFF
- TRBJ1-1 TRBD1 TRBV30 TGTGCCTGGAGTGTACAGGGGTGGCCCGGAGCTTTCTTT CAWSVQGWPGAFF
once TRBJ2-7 TRBD2 TRBV7-2 TGTGCCAGCAGGGCTAGCGGGAGTTTCTACGAGCAGTACTTC CASRASGSFYEQYF
- TRBJ1-6 - TRBV7-8 TGTGCCAGCAGCTTAGTGGGTTCGGGACATCGGATGGCACCCCTCCACTTT CASSLVGSGHRMAPLHF
- TRBJ1-6 - TRBV12-3/TRBV12-4 TGTGCCAGCAGTTTTTCCAGCGGGCCACCCCTCCACTTT CASSFSSGPPLHF
- TRBJ1-1 - TRBV19 TGTGCCAGTAGTATAATCGGAGGAAACACTGAAGCTTTCTTT CASSIIGGNTEAFF
- TRBJ1-4 - TRBV6-6 TGTGCCAGCAGTCCAATCCAGGTGAATCAAAAACTGTTTTTT CASSPIQVNQKLFF
- TRBJ2-2 - TRBV28 TGTGCCAGCAGTTCCTCAGGGATCTTCACCGGGGAGCTGTTTTTT CASSSSGIFTGELFF
- TRBJ1-1 - TRBV6-2/TRBV6-3 TGTGCCAGCAGTTACTCTTGGCGGACGAACACTGAAGCTTTCTTT CASSYSWRTNTEAFF